One and the same sample provided the 27 T cell receptor beta chains below, sequenced in a study of cytomegalovirus exposure and HLA in healthy donors. The PCR employed 60 Vbeta primers together with 13 Jbeta primers. Assay: immunoSEQ multiplex PCR; the TCRdb copy retains only in-frame clones and omits some. The sample consists of about 180,000 clones, 80% of them appearing once. Sequenced material: PBMCs. All receptors come from a man aged 30-40 years in good health and CMV-seronegative.

This clone came up a few times. This sequence joins TRBV7-9 and TRBJ1-5; a weak D match, TRBD1 (5 bases). V was pared by 1 base and J by 4 bases, with 17 bases between. Germline CDR1 and CDR2: SEHNR and FQNEAQ (reference sequence). CDR3 length: 17 amino acids. CDR3 nucleotide sequence: TGTGCCAGCAGCTTAGTTTCAGGGACTGTGACTAATCAGCCCCAGCATTTT. Translating gives CASSLVSGTVTNQPQHF.

The rearrangement uses TRBV6-5 and TRBJ1-4; D perhaps matches TRBD1 (6 bases). Germline lookup yields CDR1 MNHEY and CDR2 SVGAGI. V lost 5 bases, J lost 3 bases, and 13 bases lay in between. The CDR3 is 15 amino acids. The CDR3 bases are TGTGCCAGCAGTCCTTACGACAGGTCTAATGAAAAACTGTTTTTT. It is translated as CASSPYDRSNEKLFF.

The chain carries TRBV5-1 and TRBJ1-1, with unresolved D. The germline V gene encodes CDR1 SGHRS and CDR2 YFSETQ. This CDR3 comprises 14 residues. V dropped 4 bases and J dropped 0 bases, with 10 bases sitting between them. Here the CDR3 reads CASSPQPMNTEAFF. The DNA for the CDR3 is TGCGCCAGCAGCCCACAGCCTATGAACACTGAAGCTTTCTTT.

This clone was observed once. The chain employs TRBV6-5 and TRBJ2-7; TRBD1 aligns across 7 bases. Germline V gene lookup returns CDR1 MNHEY and CDR2 SVGAGI. The V gene end was trimmed by 6 bases and the J gene end by 0 bases; junction bases not matched to a gene: 5. The CDR3 is made up of 14 amino acids. The CDR3 spells CASSRDSISYEQYF. The CDR3 DNA is TGTGCCAGCAGCCGGGACAGCATCTCCTACGAGCAGTACTTC.

The chain carries TRBV6-6 and TRBJ1-2; 10 bases align to TRBD1. The length of the CDR3 is 15 residues. CDR1 and CDR2 (germline): MNHNY, SVGAGI (reference sequence). V lost 4 bases, J lost 7 bases, and 9 bases stayed unmatched. The CDR3 bases are TGTGCCAGCAGTTCCCGACAGGGGGCTAGGACTGGCTACACCTTC. Protein product: CASSSRQGARTGYTF.

The V and J genes are TRBV6-5 and TRBJ1-1; D gene uncertain. The CDR3 is 14 residues long. CDR1 and CDR2 (germline): MNHEY, SVGAGI. The germline V and J ends were trimmed by 2 bases and 3 bases, with 10 bases remaining between them. The CDR3 loop is CASSYDTKHTEAFF. In DNA, the CDR3 is TGTGCCAGCAGTTACGACACAAAACACACTGAAGCTTTCTTT.

This clone was picked up a small number of times. The chain has TRBV4-3 and TRBJ1-1; D remains unclear. Germline-derived CDR1 and CDR2 are LGHNA and YSLEER. The CDR3 spans 17 residues. Trimming removed 0 bases from V and 0 bases from J, with 14 bases in between. For the CDR3, the DNA is TGCGCCAGCAGCCAAGATTCAAATGGAGCAATGAACACTGAAGCTTTCTTT. Its translation is CASSQDSNGAMNTEAFF.

The chain is built from TRBV7-9 and TRBJ1-5, with 8 bases matching TRBD1. Germline values: CDR1 SEHNR, CDR2 FQNEAQ (reference sequence). Unmatched junction bases numbered 10, after V lost 5 bases and J lost 7 bases. The CDR3 loop spans 15 amino acids. The CDR3 nucleotides are TGTGCCAGCAGCGCAACAGGGGGGACCAACCAGCCCCAGCATTTT. Amino acid sequence: CASSATGGTNQPQHF.

In this sample, this clone turned up a few times. The chain has TRBV6-1 and TRBJ2-7; 8 bases map to TRBD1. The trim removed 3 bases at V and 1 base at J, leaving 5 bases unmatched. CDR1 is MNHNS and CDR2 is SASEGT in the germline V gene. This CDR3 has 15 amino acids. CDR3 region: CASSDRDRTSYEQYF. The CDR3 coding sequence is TGTGCCAGCAGTGACAGGGACAGGACTTCCTACGAGCAGTACTTC.

This CDR3 is CASSQDREKLFF. CDR3 bases: TGCGCCAGCAGCCAAGATCGGGAAAAACTGTTTTTT. This rearrangement joins TRBV4-3 to TRBJ1-4; no clear D. The CDR3 has 12 residues. With 0 bases removed from V and 8 bases from J, the gap between germline ends came to 4 bases. Germline V CDR1 and CDR2: LGHNA, YSLEER.

The chain is built from TRBV7-9 and TRBJ2-5, with 9 bases aligning to TRBD1. V gave up 4 bases and J gave up 5 bases; unmatched junction bases: 8. The CDR3 is made up of 15 amino acids. Per the germline V gene, CDR1 is SEHNR and CDR2 is FQNEAQ (reference sequence). The CDR3 sequence: CASSWDRAVMETQYF. The CDR3 nucleotides read TGTGCCAGCAGCTGGGACAGGGCTGTGATGGAGACCCAGTACTTC.

V is TRBV9 and J is TRBJ2-3; the match to TRBD1 covers 7 bases. This CDR3 spans 16 amino acids. V was pared by 4 bases and J by 0 bases, with 8 bases of the junction left unmatched. Germline V gene sequence: CDR1 SGDLS, CDR2 YYNGEE. The CDR3 region has the DNA TGTGCCAGCAGCCTGGAAGGGGGCCCTAGCACAGATACGCAGTATTTT. Its protein is CASSLEGGPSTDTQYF. Full variable domain (missing parts from reference TRBV9 and TRBJ2-3): DSGVTQTPKHLITATGQRVTLRCSPRSGDLSVYWYQQSLDQGLQFLIQYYNGEERAKGNILERFSAQQFPDLHSELNLSSLELGDSALYFCASSLEGGPSTDTQYFGPGTRLTVL.

This chain connects TRBV4-1 to TRBJ1-2, with D perhaps TRBD1 (6 bases). The CDR3 consists of 14 residues. Germline CDR1 is MGHRA and CDR2 is YSYEKL. V gave up 1 base and J gave up 1 base, with 7 bases separating them. The CDR3 nucleotides are TGCGCCAGCAGCCAAGGACAGGTTAACTATGGCTACACCTTC. Residues: CASSQGQVNYGYTF.

A few counts support this clone. This chain links TRBV2 with TRBJ2-3; 12 bases fit TRBD2. V gave up 7 bases and J gave up 5 bases; unmatched junction bases: 7. CDR3 length equals 15 residues. Germline CDR1 SNHLY, CDR2 FYNNEI. CDR3 sequence (DNA): TGTGCCAGCACCTACCCGGGACTAGCGGGAGATACGCAGTATTTT. Protein: CASTYPGLAGDTQYF.

The rearrangement uses TRBV9 and TRBJ2-1, with D perhaps TRBD2 (5 bases). Germline CDR1 and CDR2: SGDLS and YYNGEE. Deletions cut 0 bases from V and 5 bases from J, with 18 bases between. The CDR3 has 17 amino acids. This CDR3 is CASSVGITSFIDNEQFF. CDR3 in DNA: TGTGCCAGCAGCGTAGGGATAACTAGTTTCATCGACAATGAGCAGTTCTTC.

The chain combines TRBV5-1 with TRBJ1-2, with 10 bases identical to TRBD1. The CDR3 runs 15 residues. J gave up 9 bases and V 2 bases, and 10 bases lay outside the gene matches. CDR1 and CDR2 (germline): SGHRS, YFSETQ. CDR3 bases: TGCGCCAGCAGCTTCTCACCCGGGACAGGGGAGCGCTACACCTTC. The encoded protein is CASSFSPGTGERYTF.

This rearrangement joins TRBV5-1 to TRBJ2-4, with D unclear. Trimming left V 2 bases short and J 3 bases short, with 6 bases between. This CDR3 comprises 13 residues. CDR1 and CDR2 (germline): SGHRS, YFSETQ. Here the CDR3 DNA reads TGCGCCAGCAGCTTCGGTGGCAAAAACATTCAGTACTTC. It translates to CASSFGGKNIQYF.

There are a few counts of this clone. The V and J genes are TRBV6-5 and TRBJ2-1, with 8 bases aligning to TRBD2. The CDR3 runs to 12 residues. The V and J ends lost 4 bases and 12 bases, in that order; junction bases with no gene match: 5. Germline CDR1 MNHEY, CDR2 SVGAGI. CDR3 sequence: CASSSLTSGQFF. In nucleotides, the CDR3 is TGTGCCAGCAGTTCCCTAACTAGCGGGCAGTTCTTC.

This chain joins TRBV2 and TRBJ1-1; 9 bases align to TRBD1. V was clipped by 4 bases and J by 0 bases; unmatched bases: 9. The CDR3 loop spans 17 amino acids. Germline V gene sequence: CDR1 SNHLY, CDR2 FYNNEI. CDR3 sequence reads: CASSVFGTGNMNTEAFF. Written as DNA, the CDR3 is TGTGCCAGCAGTGTTTTTGGGACAGGGAATATGAACACTGAAGCTTTCTTT.

CDR3: CASSSGDRGRRYGYTF. Written as DNA, the CDR3 is TGTGCCAGCAGTTCCGGAGACAGGGGGCGAAGATATGGCTACACCTTC. The rearrangement links TRBV28 to TRBJ1-2; 10 bases agree with TRBD1. This CDR3 has 16 residues. V shed 4 bases, J shed 5 bases, and the junction held 10 bases outside the gene matches. Germline assignment: CDR1 MDHEN and CDR2 SYDVKM.

This chain links TRBV7-3 with TRBJ2-1; 8 bases line up with TRBD1. Trimming cost V 6 bases and J 5 bases; bases outside gene matches: 12. This CDR3 is 16 amino acids long. The germline V gene encodes CDR1 SGHTA and CDR2 FQGTGA. The CDR3 spells CASRPDSGTGDNEQFF. CDR3 nucleotides: TGTGCCAGCAGACCAGATTCCGGGACAGGCGACAATGAGCAGTTCTTC.

This clone has only a few counts. The CDR3 reads CASSQGFRTDTQYF. CDR3 coding DNA: TGTGCCAGCAGTCAGGGGTTTAGAACAGATACGCAGTATTTT. This chain connects TRBV7-2 to TRBJ2-3; a weak D match, TRBD1 (6 bases). Per germline, CDR1 SGHTA and CDR2 FQGNSA. The V gene lost 6 bases and the J gene lost 3 bases, with 13 bases spanning the gap. The CDR3 has 14 residues.

In DNA form, the CDR3 reads TGTGCCACCTCCGGGAATTATAACACCGGGGAGCTGTTTTTT. As protein: CATSGNYNTGELFF. V gene TRBV7-9 combines with J gene TRBJ2-2, with D possibly being TRBD2 (5 bases). This CDR3 has 14 residues. V lost 10 bases and J lost 2, with 14 bases in between. The V gene's germline CDR1 is SEHNR and CDR2 FQNEAQ (reference sequence).

The chain uses TRBV25-1 and TRBJ2-3; TRBD1 might be the D (6 bases). This CDR3 contains 18 residues. Germline CDR1 is MGHDK and CDR2 is SYGVNS. V lost 3 bases to trimming and J lost 0 bases, with 19 bases between them. The CDR3 sequence: CASSDRGYGGRSTDTQYF. For the CDR3, the DNA is TGTGCCAGCAGTGACCGTGGGTATGGGGGCCGTAGCACAGATACGCAGTATTTT.

CDR3 DNA sequence: TGTGCCAGCAGCTCCGGTAATTCACCCCTCCACTTT. Translated, it gives CASSSGNSPLHF. V and J are TRBV28 and TRBJ1-6; D is undetermined. Germline values: CDR1 MDHEN, CDR2 SYDVKM. The V end was cut by 6 bases, the J end by 6 bases, with 6 bases between. The length of the CDR3 is 12 residues.

This chain uses TRBV7-2 with TRBJ1-2; a possible D gene is TRBD1 (5 bases). The V end was cut by 6 bases, the J end by 4 bases, with 12 bases between. The germline CDR1 and CDR2 sequences are SGHTA and FQGNSA. This CDR3 has 13 amino acids. In DNA form, the CDR3 reads TGTGCCAGCAGGCAGGCCGGGGGCTATGGCTACACCTTC. Translated, it gives CASRQAGGYGYTF.

The chain is built from TRBV10-2 and TRBJ2-1; tentative D call: TRBD2 (5 bases). Trimming stripped 9 bases from V and 8 bases from J, with 17 bases between. This CDR3 region has 13 residues. The V gene's germline CDR1 is WSHSY and CDR2 SAAADI. CDR3 coding DNA: TGCGCCAGAAGCCGTGAGCTCGGGGATGAGCAGTTCTTC. Its translation: CARSRELGDEQFF.